This T cell receptor beta chain originates from a study of blood T cell repertoires in COVID-19. Study-level information: T cells, B-cell-depleted T cells, or PBMCs provided the cDNA or gDNA that served as material.

There are 17 residues in the CDR3. Germline V lookup: CDR1 SNHLY, CDR2 FYNNEI. Original handling: Using reference gene primer amplification, nucleated cell counts were estimated. Sequencing was performed with immunoSEQ multiplex PCR; in TCRdb, only in-frame clones are kept and a portion is missing. V, J and clone size were drawn from that table, and D and trimming were deduced from the DNA. The data hold about 160,000 clones, with around 84% observed a single time. Comment on this clone: An end of the junction differs from the germline gene, which may be a read error.

The TCR sequence derives from a human donor with acute or convalescent COVID-19. The donor label of this sample is uncertain. Material for sequencing was peripheral blood. The gene calls are TRBV2 and TRBJ2-2, with D possibly matching TRBD1 (5 bases). The CDR3: CASSEDKGRPTTGELFF. The CDR3 DNA is TGTGCCAGCAGCGAAGATAAGGGGCGACCCACCACCGGGGAGCTGTTTTTT.